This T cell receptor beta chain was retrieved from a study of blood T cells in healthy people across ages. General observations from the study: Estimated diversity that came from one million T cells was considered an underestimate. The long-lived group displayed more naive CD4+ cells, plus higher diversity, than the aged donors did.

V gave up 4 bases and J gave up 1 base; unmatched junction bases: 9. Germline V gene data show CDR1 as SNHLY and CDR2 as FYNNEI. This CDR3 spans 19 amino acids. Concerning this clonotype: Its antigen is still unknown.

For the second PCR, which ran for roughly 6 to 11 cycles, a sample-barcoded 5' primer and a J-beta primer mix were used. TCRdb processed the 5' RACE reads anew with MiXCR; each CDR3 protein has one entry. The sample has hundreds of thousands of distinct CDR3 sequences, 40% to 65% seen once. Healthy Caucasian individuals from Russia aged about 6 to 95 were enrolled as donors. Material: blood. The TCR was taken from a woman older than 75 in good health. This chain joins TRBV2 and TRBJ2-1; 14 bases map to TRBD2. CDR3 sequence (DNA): TGTGCCAGCAGTGTCCGACTAGCGGGAGGGCCGGGGTCCTACAATGAGCAGTTCTTC. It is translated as CASSVRLAGGPGSYNEQFF.